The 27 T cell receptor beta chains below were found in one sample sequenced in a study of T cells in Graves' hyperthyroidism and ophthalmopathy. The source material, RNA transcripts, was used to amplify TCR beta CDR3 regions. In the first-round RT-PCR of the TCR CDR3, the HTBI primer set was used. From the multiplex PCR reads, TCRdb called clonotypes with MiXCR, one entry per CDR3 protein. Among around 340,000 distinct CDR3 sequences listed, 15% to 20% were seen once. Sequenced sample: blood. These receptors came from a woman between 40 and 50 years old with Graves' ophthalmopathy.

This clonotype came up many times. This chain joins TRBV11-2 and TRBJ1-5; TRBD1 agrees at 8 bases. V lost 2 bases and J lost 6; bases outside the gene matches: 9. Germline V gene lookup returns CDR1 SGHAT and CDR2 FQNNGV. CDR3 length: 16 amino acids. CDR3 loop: CASSLKGRGLGQPQHF. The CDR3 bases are TGTGCCAGCAGCTTAAAAGGCAGGGGGCTGGGTCAGCCCCAGCATTTT.

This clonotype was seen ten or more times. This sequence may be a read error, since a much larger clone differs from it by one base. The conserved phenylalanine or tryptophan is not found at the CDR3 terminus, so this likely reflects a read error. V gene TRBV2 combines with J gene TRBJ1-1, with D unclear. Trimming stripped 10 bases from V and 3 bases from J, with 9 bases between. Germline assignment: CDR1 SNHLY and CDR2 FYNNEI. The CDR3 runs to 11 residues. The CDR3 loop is CATSLDTEAFS. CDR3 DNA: TGTGCCACCTCCCTGGACACTGAAGCTTTCTCT.

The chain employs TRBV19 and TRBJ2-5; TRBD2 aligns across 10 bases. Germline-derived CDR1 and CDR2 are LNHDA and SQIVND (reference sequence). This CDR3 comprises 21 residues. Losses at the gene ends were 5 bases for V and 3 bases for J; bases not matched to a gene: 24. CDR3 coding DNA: TGTGCCAGTAGTCCCCGCAGTCTAGCGGGAGCCTTGGATGTTCGCGAAGAGACCCAGTACTTC. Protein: CASSPRSLAGALDVREETQYF.

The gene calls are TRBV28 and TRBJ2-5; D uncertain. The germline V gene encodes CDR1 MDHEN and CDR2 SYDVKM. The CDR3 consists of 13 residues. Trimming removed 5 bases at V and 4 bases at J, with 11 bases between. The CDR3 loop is CASSTVITETQYF. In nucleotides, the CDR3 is TGTGCCAGCAGTACAGTGATTACAGAGACCCAGTACTTC.

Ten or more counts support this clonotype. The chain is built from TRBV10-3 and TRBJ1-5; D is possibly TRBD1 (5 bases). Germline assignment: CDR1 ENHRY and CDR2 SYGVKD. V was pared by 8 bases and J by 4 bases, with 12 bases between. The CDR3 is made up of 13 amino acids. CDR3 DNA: TGTGCCATCCGGAATCCAGGGAATCAGCCCCAGCATTTT. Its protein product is CAIRNPGNQPQHF.

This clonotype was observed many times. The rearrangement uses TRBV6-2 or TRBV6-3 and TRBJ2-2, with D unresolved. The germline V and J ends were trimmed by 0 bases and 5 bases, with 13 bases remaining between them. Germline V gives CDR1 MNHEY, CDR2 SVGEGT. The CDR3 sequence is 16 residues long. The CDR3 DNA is TGTGCCAGCAGTTACTCGACCCAGGTCAAGACCGGGGAGCTGTTTTTT. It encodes CASSYSTQVKTGELFF.

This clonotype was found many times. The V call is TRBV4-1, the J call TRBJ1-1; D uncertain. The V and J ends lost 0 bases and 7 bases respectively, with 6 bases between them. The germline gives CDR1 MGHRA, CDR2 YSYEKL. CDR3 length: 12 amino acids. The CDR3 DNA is TGCGCCAGCAGCCAAGAGGACGGTGAAGCTTTCTTT. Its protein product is CASSQEDGEAFF.

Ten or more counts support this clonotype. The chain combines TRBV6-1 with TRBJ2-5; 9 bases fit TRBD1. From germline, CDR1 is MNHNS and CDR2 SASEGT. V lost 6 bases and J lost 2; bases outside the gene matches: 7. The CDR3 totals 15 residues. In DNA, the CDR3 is TGTGCCAGCAGCTTGGACAGGGGTTTTCAAGAGACCCAGTACTTC. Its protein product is CASSLDRGFQETQYF.

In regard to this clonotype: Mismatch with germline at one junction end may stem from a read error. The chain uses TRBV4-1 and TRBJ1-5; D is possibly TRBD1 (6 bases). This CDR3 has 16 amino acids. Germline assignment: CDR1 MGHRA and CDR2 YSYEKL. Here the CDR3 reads CASSQVPGDSDQPQHF. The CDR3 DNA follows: TGCGCCAGCAGCCAAGTACCAGGGGATAGCGATCAGCCCCAGCATTTT.

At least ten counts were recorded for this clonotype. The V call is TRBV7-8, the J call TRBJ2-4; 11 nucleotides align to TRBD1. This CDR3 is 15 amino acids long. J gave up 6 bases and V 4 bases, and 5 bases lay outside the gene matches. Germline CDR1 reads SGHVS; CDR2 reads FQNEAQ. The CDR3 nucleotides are TGTGCCAGCAGCTCAGGGACAGGGGGGGCAAACATTCAGTACTTC. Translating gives CASSSGTGGANIQYF.

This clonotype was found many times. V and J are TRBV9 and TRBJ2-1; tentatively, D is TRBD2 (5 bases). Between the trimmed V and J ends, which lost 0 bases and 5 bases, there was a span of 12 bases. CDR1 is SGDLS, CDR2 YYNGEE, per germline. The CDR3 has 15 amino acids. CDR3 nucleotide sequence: TGTGCCAGCAGCGTAGAAGCCAAGAGGGACAATGAGCAGTTCTTC. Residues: CASSVEAKRDNEQFF.

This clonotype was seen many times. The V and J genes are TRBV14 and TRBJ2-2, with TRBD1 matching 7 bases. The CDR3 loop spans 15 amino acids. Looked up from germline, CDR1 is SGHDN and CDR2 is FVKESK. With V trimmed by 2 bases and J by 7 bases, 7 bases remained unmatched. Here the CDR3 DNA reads TGTGCCAGCAGCCAATTGACAGGGCGAAGCGGGGAGCTGTTTTTT. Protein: CASSQLTGRSGELFF.

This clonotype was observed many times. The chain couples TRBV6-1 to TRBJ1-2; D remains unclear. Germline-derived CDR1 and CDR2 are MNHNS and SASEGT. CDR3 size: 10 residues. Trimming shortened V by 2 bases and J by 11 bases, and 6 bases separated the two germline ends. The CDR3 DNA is TGTGCCAGCAGTGAAAGGAATTACACCTTC. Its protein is CASSERNYTF.

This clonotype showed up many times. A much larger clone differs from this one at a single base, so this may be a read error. The CDR3 sequence: CASSLLAGAETQYF. The CDR3 DNA sequence: TGTGCCAGCAGCTTACTAGCGGGAGCAGAGACCCAGTACTTC. V gene TRBV11-3 combines with J gene TRBJ2-5; the match to TRBD2 covers 10 bases. V lost 2 bases to trimming and J lost 4 bases; unmatched junction nucleotides: 1. This CDR3 is 14 amino acids long. Germline V gene data show CDR1 as SGHNT and CDR2 as YENEEA.

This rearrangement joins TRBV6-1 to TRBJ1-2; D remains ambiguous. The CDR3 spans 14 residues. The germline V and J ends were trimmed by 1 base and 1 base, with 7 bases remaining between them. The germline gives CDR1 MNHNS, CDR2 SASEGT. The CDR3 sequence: CASSEDQSNYGYTF. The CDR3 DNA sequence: TGTGCCAGCAGTGAAGACCAGAGTAACTATGGCTACACCTTC.

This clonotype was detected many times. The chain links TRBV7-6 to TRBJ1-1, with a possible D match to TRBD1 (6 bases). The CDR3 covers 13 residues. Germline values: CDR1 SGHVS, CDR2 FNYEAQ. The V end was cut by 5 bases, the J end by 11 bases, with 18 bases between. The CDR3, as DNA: TGTGCCAGCAGCATATCCCAGGGGTTTGGGGCTTTCTTT. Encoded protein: CASSISQGFGAFF.

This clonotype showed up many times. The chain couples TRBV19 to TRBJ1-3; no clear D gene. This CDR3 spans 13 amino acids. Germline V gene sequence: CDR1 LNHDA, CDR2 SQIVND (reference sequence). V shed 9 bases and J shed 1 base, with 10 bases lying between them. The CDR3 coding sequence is TGTGCCAGCCGTACGGTATCTGGAAACACCATATATTTT. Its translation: CASRTVSGNTIYF.

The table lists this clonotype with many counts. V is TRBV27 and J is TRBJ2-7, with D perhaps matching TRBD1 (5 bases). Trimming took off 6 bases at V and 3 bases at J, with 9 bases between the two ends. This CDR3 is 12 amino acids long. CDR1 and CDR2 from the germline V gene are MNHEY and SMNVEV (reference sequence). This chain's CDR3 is CASSKDSYEQYF. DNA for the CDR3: TGTGCCAGCAGCAAAGACAGCTACGAGCAGTACTTC.

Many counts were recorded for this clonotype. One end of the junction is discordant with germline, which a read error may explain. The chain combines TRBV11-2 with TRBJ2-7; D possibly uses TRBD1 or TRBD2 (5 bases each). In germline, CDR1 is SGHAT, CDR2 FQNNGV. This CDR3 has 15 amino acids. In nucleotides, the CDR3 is TGTGTCAGCAGCTTAGACGGGACGAGTCCTGCCGAGCAGTACTTC. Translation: CVSSLDGTSPAEQYF.

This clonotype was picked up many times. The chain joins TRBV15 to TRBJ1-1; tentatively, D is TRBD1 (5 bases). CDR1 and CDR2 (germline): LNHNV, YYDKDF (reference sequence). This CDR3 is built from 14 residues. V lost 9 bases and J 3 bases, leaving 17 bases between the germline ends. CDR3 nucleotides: TGTGCCACTCGCCCAATGGGGGGGGACACTGAAGCTTTCTTT. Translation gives CATRPMGGDTEAFF.

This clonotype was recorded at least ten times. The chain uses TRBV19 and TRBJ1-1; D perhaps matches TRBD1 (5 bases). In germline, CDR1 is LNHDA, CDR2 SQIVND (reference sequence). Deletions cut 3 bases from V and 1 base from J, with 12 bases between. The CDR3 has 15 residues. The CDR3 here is CASSIGGVGNTEAFF. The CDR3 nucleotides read TGTGCCAGTAGTATCGGGGGGGTAGGGAACACTGAAGCTTTCTTT.

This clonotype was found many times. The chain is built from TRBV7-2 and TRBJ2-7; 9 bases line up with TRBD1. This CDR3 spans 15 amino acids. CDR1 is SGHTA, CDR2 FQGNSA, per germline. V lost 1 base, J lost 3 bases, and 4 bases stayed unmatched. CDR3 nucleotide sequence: TGTGCCAGCAGCTTAGTGTCGGACAGGGGCTACGAGCAGTACTTC. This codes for CASSLVSDRGYEQYF.

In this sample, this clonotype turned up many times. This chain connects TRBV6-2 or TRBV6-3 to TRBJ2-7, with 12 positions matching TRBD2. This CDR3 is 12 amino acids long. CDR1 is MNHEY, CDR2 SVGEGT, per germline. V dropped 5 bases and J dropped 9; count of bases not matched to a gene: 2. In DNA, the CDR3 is TGTGCCAGCAGTCGACTAGCGGGAGTGCAGTACTTC. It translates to CASSRLAGVQYF.

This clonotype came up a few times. In DNA, the CDR3 is TGTGCCAGCAGGGAATTAAACGGCAGGGCCAATTCACCCCTCCACTTT. The encoded protein is CASRELNGRANSPLHF. V is TRBV6-1 and J is TRBJ1-6; TRBD1 is a possible D gene (5 bases). The germline CDR1 and CDR2 sequences are MNHNS and SASEGT. Trimming took off 6 bases at V and 7 bases at J, with 19 bases between the two ends. The CDR3 consists of 16 residues.

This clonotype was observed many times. In nucleotides, the CDR3 is TGTGCTAGTGGCCGGACAGGGCTAAACACCATATATTTT. Encoded protein: CASGRTGLNTIYF. V gene TRBV12-5 combines with J gene TRBJ1-3, with 8 bases fitting TRBD1. Unmatched junction bases numbered 4, after V lost 6 bases and J lost 6 bases. The CDR3 totals 13 residues. The germline V gene encodes CDR1 LGHNT and CDR2 FRNRAP.

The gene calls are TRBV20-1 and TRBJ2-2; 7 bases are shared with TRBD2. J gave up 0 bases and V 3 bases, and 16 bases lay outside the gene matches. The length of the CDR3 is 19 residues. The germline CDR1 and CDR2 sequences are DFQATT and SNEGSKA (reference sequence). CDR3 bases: TGCAGTGCTAGTGCGAACGCAATCGGGGGGAGGGCGAACACCGGGGAGCTGTTTTTT. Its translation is CSASANAIGGRANTGELFF.

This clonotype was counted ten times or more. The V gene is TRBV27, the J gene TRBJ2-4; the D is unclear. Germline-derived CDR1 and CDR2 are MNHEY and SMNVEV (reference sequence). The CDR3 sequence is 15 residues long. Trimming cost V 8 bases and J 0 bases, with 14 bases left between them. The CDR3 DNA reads TGTGCCAGCTGGGAAGTGGGCGGAGCCAAAAACATTCAGTACTTC. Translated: CASWEVGGAKNIQYF.